This TCR beta chain stems from a study of T cell responses to AZD1222 COVID-19 vaccine. In the case of this clone: Its antigen is as yet unknown.

Profiling relied on immunoSEQ multiplex PCR, and the TCRdb table lists in-frame clones only, not all of them. This table holds about 140,000 clones, more than 70% found once. Notes on the study in general: With two AZD1222 doses given, Spike-specific TCR breadth and depth both rose. Females made up more of the donors, who were largely white British, and clonal diversity may have come out too low.

Second-dose timings of about 4 or about 12 weeks were pooled. The TCR originated in an adult who received the AZD1222 COVID-19 vaccine. Sample: peripheral blood, taken 28 days after the second AZD1222 dose.

DNA of the CDR3: TGTGCCAGCAGCTTGGGGGGGGCGCGTACGCAGTATTTT. Translating it yields CASSLGGARTQYF. This chain connects TRBV7-2 to TRBJ2-3, with D possibly TRBD2 on 7 matching bases. The ends were cut back, 3 bases at V and 8 bases at J, with 12 bases in the middle. CDR3 length equals 13 residues. Looked up from germline, CDR1 is SGHTA and CDR2 is FQGNSA.